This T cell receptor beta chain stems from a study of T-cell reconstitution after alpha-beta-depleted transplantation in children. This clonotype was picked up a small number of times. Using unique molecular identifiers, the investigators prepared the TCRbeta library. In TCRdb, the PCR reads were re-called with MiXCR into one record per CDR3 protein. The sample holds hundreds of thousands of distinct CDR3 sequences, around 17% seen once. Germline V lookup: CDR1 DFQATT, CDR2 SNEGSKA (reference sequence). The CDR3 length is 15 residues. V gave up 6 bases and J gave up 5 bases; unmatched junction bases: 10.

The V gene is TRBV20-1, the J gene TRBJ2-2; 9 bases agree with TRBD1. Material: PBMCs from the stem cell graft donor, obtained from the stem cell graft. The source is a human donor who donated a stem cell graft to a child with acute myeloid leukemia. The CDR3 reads CSAPDRGSQTGELFF. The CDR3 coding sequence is TGCAGTGCCCCGGACAGGGGATCGCAAACCGGGGAGCTGTTTTTT.